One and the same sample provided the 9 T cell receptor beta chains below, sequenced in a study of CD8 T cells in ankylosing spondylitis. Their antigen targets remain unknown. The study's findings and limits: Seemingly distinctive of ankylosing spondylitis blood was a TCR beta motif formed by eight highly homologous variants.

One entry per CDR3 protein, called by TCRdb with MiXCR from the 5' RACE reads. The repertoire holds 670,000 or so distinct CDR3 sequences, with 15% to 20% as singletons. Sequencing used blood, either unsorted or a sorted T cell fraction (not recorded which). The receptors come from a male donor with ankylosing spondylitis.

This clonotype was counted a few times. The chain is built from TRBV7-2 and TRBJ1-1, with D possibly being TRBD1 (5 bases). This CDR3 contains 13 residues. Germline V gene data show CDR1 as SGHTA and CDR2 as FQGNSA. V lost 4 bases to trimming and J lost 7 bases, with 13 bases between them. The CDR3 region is CASSSLSQGEAFF. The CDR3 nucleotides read TGTGCCAGCAGCTCTCTCAGCCAGGGTGAAGCTTTCTTT.

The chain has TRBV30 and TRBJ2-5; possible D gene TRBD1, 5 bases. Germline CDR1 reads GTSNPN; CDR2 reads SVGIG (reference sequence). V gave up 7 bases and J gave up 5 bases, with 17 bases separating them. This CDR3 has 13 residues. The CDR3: CAYQRPPGETQYF. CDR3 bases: TGTGCCTACCAACGCCCCCCAGGGGAGACCCAGTACTTC.

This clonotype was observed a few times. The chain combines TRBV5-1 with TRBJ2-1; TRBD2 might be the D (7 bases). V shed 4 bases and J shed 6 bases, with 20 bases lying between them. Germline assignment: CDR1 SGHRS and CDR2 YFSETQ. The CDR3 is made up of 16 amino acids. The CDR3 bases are TGCGCCAGCAGCCCCTCTGGGGGGGCTACGGGCAATGAGCAGTTCTTC. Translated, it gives CASSPSGGATGNEQFF.

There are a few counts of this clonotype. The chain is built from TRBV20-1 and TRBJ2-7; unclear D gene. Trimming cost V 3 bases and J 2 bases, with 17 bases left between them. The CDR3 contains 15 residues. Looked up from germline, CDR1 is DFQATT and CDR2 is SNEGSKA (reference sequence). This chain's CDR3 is CSASADDTWTYEQYF. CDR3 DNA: TGCAGTGCTAGCGCCGATGATACCTGGACCTACGAGCAGTACTTC.

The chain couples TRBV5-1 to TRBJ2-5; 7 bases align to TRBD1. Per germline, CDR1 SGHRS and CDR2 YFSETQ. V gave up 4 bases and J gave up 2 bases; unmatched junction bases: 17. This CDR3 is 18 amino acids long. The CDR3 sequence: CASSPDTDRERFQETQYF. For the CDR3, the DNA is TGCGCCAGCAGCCCCGACACAGACAGGGAGCGCTTTCAAGAGACCCAGTACTTC. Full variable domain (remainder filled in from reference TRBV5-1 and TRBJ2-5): KAGVTQTPRYLIKTRGQQVTLSCSPISGHRSVSWYQQTPGQGLQFLFEYFSETQRNKGNFPGRFSGRQFSNSRSEMNVSTLELGDSALYLCASSPDTDRERFQETQYFGPGTRLLVL.

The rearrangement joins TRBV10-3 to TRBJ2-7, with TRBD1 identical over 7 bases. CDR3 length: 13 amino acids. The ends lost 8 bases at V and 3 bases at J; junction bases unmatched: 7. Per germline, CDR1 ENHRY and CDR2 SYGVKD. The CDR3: CAIARTGLYEQYF. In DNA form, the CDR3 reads TGTGCCATCGCGCGGACAGGCCTCTACGAGCAGTACTTC.

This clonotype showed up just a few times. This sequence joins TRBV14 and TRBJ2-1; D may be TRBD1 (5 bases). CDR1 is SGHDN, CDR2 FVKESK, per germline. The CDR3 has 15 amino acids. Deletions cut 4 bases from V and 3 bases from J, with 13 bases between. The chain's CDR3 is CASSLRAMGYNEQFF. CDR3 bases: TGTGCCAGCAGCCTCAGGGCTATGGGCTACAATGAGCAGTTCTTC.

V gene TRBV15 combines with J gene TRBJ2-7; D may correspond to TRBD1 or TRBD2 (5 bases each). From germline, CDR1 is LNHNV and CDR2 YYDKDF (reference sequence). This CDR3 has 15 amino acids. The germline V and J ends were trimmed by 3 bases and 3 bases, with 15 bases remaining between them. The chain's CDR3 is CATSSSGSPLYEQYF. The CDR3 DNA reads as TGTGCCACCAGCAGCTCAGGGAGCCCTCTCTACGAGCAGTACTTC.

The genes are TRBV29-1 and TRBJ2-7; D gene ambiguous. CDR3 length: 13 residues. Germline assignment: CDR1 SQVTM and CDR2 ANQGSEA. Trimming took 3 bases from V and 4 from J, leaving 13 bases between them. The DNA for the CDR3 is TGCAGCGTTGAGGATGTACTAACTTACGAGCAGTACTTC. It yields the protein CSVEDVLTYEQYF.